These 30 T cell receptor beta chains originate from one sample sequenced in a study of monozygotic twins with inflammatory bowel disease. TCRdb reprocessed the 5' RACE reads and keeps a single row for each CDR3 protein, giving no DNA. This sample's clone table lists roughly 150,000 distinct CDR3 sequences. Sequenced input: blood. The receptor source for this set is a human donor with ulcerative colitis or Crohn's disease, or a healthy co-twin of an affected twin (not recorded which).

V and J are TRBV11-1 and TRBJ2-1; the TCRdb D gene call, TRBD2, has no DNA to confirm it. Germline V gene sequence: CDR1 SGHAT, CDR2 FQDESV (reference sequence). This CDR3 region has 15 residues. The CDR3: CASSLLAVSYNEQFF.

This rearrangement joins TRBV11-2 to TRBJ2-5; TCRdb's D call of TRBD2 is untestable without DNA. Germline V gives CDR1 SGHAT, CDR2 FQNNGV. The CDR3 has 18 residues. CDR3 sequence reads: CASSPHTGGMGLQETQYF.

V is TRBV7-2 and J is TRBJ2-7; TCRdb selects TRBD1, and the lack of DNA leaves this call unchecked. The CDR3 runs to 17 residues. Germline V gene data show CDR1 as SGHTA and CDR2 as FQGNSA. This CDR3 is CASSLYSGQVSSYEQYF.

The chain links TRBV12-3 or TRBV12-4 to TRBJ2-5; TCRdb's D call, TRBD1, is unchecked because there is no DNA. CDR3 size: 15 residues. The CDR3 sequence: CASSILGAAQETQYF.

The chain employs TRBV12-3 or TRBV12-4 and TRBJ1-3. This CDR3 has 14 residues. CDR3 residues: CASIDSSAGNTIYF.

The chain carries TRBV5-1 and TRBJ2-7; there is no DNA to check the TCRdb D call of TRBD2. The CDR3 contains 15 residues. Germline V gene data show CDR1 as SGHRS and CDR2 as YFSETQ. CDR3 protein: CASSVSGTTSHEQYF.

The chain combines TRBV7-6 with TRBJ2-1. The CDR3 contains 12 residues. The V gene's germline CDR1 is SGHVS and CDR2 FNYEAQ. The CDR3 loop reads CASSLIDNEQFF. Together with reference TRBV7-6 and TRBJ2-1, the CDR3 gives the full variable domain: GAGVSQSPRYKVTKRGQDVALRCDPISGHVSLYWYRQALGQGPEFLTYFNYEAQQDKSGLPNDRFSAERPEGSISTLTIQRTEQRDSAMYRCASSLIDNEQFFGPGTRLTVL.

V and J are TRBV7-2 and TRBJ1-4. CDR3 size: 15 residues. Per germline, CDR1 SGHTA and CDR2 FQGNSA. The CDR3 sequence: CASSLRLGPNEKLFF. Supplemented by reference TRBV7-2 and TRBJ1-4, the full variable domain reads GAGVSQSPSNKVTEKGKDVELRCDPISGHTALYWYRQSLGQGLEFLIYFQGNSAPDKSGLPSDRFSAERTGGSVSTLTIQRTQQEDSAVYLCASSLRLGPNEKLFFGSGTQLSVL.

V is TRBV19 and J is TRBJ2-1; as DNA is missing, the TRBD2 call by TCRdb cannot be tested. The CDR3 is 12 amino acids. CDR1 is LNHDA and CDR2 is SQIVND in the germline V gene (reference sequence). The CDR3 spells CASSRARGEQFF.

CDR3 sequence reads: CASSYSNTEAFF. The gene calls are TRBV6-6 and TRBJ1-1. Germline V gene lookup returns CDR1 MNHNY and CDR2 SVGAGI (reference sequence). The CDR3 contains 12 residues.

The chain uses TRBV12-3 or TRBV12-4 and TRBJ2-3. This CDR3 has 14 amino acids. This CDR3 is CASSWSRSTDTQYF.

The V gene is TRBV5-4, the J gene TRBJ2-5; TCRdb's D gene call, TRBD1, goes unchecked for lack of DNA. This CDR3 contains 14 residues. In germline, CDR1 is SGHNT, CDR2 YYREEE (reference sequence). The CDR3 region is CASSLFREGKTQYF.

The chain uses TRBV9 and TRBJ1-1. The CDR3 spans 13 residues. Germline-derived CDR1 and CDR2 are SGDLS and YYNGEE. CDR3: CASSVEVNTEAFF.

The V gene is TRBV6-5, the J gene TRBJ1-1. The CDR3 covers 15 residues. Per the germline V gene, CDR1 is MNHEY and CDR2 is SVGAGI. The CDR3: CASSYAGEGNTEAFF.

The J gene is TRBJ2-6, the V gene TRBV28; TCRdb's D call, TRBD1, is unchecked because there is no DNA. The CDR3 covers 19 residues. Germline V lookup: CDR1 MDHEN, CDR2 SYDVKM. The CDR3 loop is CASNPRGDRFSSGANVLTF.

This chain links TRBV7-9 with TRBJ2-7; the TRBD1 assignment by TCRdb is unverifiable without DNA. Germline CDR1 reads SEHNR; CDR2 reads FQNEAQ (reference sequence). CDR3 length equals 14 residues. CDR3 in amino acids: CASSIRDNSYEQYF.

The rearrangement joins TRBV7-3 to TRBJ1-1; no DNA is available, so the TRBD1 call from TCRdb remains unchecked. Per germline, CDR1 SGHTA and CDR2 FQGTGA. The CDR3 consists of 13 residues. This chain's CDR3 is CASSPGPGAEAFF.

The chain combines TRBV28 with TRBJ1-5; checking the TCRdb D call of TRBD1 is not possible without DNA. The CDR3 is 14 amino acids. CDR1 and CDR2 (germline): MDHEN, SYDVKM. The CDR3 spells CASSLPGNNQPQHF.

V usage is TRBV3-1 and J usage is TRBJ2-7; with no DNA, the TCRdb D assignment of TRBD2 cannot be verified. This CDR3 is built from 15 residues. The germline CDR1 and CDR2 sequences are LGHDT and YNNKEL (reference sequence). CDR3 residues: CASSLRTSGRNEQYF.

CDR3 amino acids: CASSPRDIGYQNQPQHF. This chain uses TRBV6-1 with TRBJ1-5; TCRdb outputs TRBD1, but without DNA this stays unchecked. CDR1 is MNHNS and CDR2 is SASEGT in the germline V gene. The CDR3 is 17 amino acids.

The rearrangement links TRBV5-1 to TRBJ2-7; with no DNA, the TCRdb D assignment of TRBD1 cannot be verified. The CDR3 runs 16 residues. The germline V gene encodes CDR1 SGHRS and CDR2 YFSETQ. CDR3 loop: CASSQTKGGFPSEQYF.

The chain is built from TRBV10-2 and TRBJ2-3; TCRdb returns TRBD2, unconfirmable since there is no DNA. This CDR3 is built from 15 residues. Germline CDR1 reads WSHSY; CDR2 reads SAAADI. CDR3 residues: CASSTNGPRGDTQYF.

CDR3 residues: CASSSSGLAGVTGELFF. The chain uses TRBV12-3 or TRBV12-4 and TRBJ2-2; TCRdb indicates TRBD2, and absent DNA this call remains unverified. The CDR3 is 17 residues long.

This chain connects TRBV24-1 to TRBJ2-3; there is no DNA to check the TCRdb D call of TRBD1. The germline V gene has CDR1 KGHDR and CDR2 SFDVKD. The CDR3 has 15 amino acids. The CDR3 here is CATSDSGPKTDTQYF.

The genes are TRBV5-4 and TRBJ2-1; no DNA is available, so the TRBD1 call from TCRdb remains unchecked. Germline V CDR1 and CDR2: SGHNT, YYREEE (reference sequence). The CDR3 runs to 13 residues. CDR3: CASSAGQGGEQFF.

The V call is TRBV18, the J call TRBJ1-2. The CDR3 extends over 15 amino acids. CDR1 is KGHSH, CDR2 LQKENI, per germline. CDR3 residues: CASSPPAGIRPGYTF.

CDR3 amino acids: CASSSYRDRNTGELFF. The chain carries TRBV5-4 and TRBJ2-2; the TCRdb D gene call, TRBD1, has no DNA to confirm it. Germline values: CDR1 SGHNT, CDR2 YYREEE (reference sequence). The CDR3 consists of 16 residues.

This chain connects TRBV2 to TRBJ2-2. This CDR3 region has 14 residues. Germline V gene sequence: CDR1 SNHLY, CDR2 FYNNEI. CDR3 loop: CASTQAANTGELFF. Full variable domain (outside the CDR3, taken from reference TRBV2 and TRBJ2-2): EPEVTQTPSHQVTQMGQEVILRCVPISNHLYFYWYRQILGQKVEFLVSFYNNEISEKSEIFDDQFSVERPDGSNFTLKIRSTKLEDSAMYFCASTQAANTGELFFGEGSRLTVL.

The J gene is TRBJ2-1, the V gene TRBV2. The CDR3 contains 11 residues. Germline lookup yields CDR1 SNHLY and CDR2 FYNNEI. This chain's CDR3 is CASESSVGQFF. The whole variable domain, filled in from reference TRBV2 and TRBJ2-1, reads EPEVTQTPSHQVTQMGQEVILRCVPISNHLYFYWYRQILGQKVEFLVSFYNNEISEKSEIFDDQFSVERPDGSNFTLKIRSTKLEDSAMYFCASESSVGQFFGPGTRLTVL.

The gene calls are TRBV27 and TRBJ2-6; TCRdb returns TRBD1, unconfirmable since there is no DNA. This CDR3 has 15 amino acids. Per the germline V gene, CDR1 is MNHEY and CDR2 is SMNVEV (reference sequence). This CDR3 is CASSSQGTGGNVLTF.